This is a list of T cell receptor beta chains from one sample in a study of CD8+ T cells in alopecia areata. Measured with immunoSEQ multiplex PCR; TCRdb has only the in-frame clones, and not every one. This table has 100,000 to 150,000 clones, roughly 61% appearing once. Here the sequenced sample was CD4+ T cells sorted from blood, taken at week 0. The origin of the receptors is a human donor with alopecia areata. CDR3s include the opening cysteine and the closing phenylalanine or tryptophan. The order of the fields is V gene, D gene, clone size, J gene, CDR3 protein, CDR3 DNA. The D gene is left open where the match is weak. For some rows the clone size is stated as once, few or many, or as a class when expanded; others skip it.

>TRBV28|NA|NA|TRBJ2-5
CASSFRSGATTGETQYF
TGTGCCAGCAGTTTTAGGTCGGGGGCCACGACTGGGGAGACCCAGTACTTC
>TRBV6-5|TRBD2|NA|TRBJ2-7
CASRPSGRGDEQYF
TGTGCCAGCAGACCTAGCGGGAGAGGTGACGAGCAGTACTTC
>TRBV28|NA|NA|TRBJ2-5
CASSLSVDRRETQYF
TGTGCCAGCAGTTTATCTGTTGACCGCAGGGAGACCCAGTACTTC
>TRBV5-6|NA|NA|TRBJ2-1
CASSFRAGSYNEQFF
TGTGCCAGCAGCTTTCGGGCTGGGTCCTACAATGAGCAGTTCTTC
>TRBV5-1|NA|once|TRBJ2-2
CASTLEGLTGELFF
TGCGCCAGCACGTTGGAAGGCCTCACCGGGGAGCTGTTTTTT
>TRBV4-1|NA|NA|TRBJ2-2
CASSQVSRTGELFF
TGCGCCAGCAGCCAAGTCTCTCGCACCGGGGAGCTGTTTTTT
>TRBV7-7|TRBD1|few|TRBJ2-5
CASSRDRGQETQYF
TGTGCCAGCAGCCGCGACAGGGGCCAAGAGACCCAGTACTTC
>TRBV29-1|TRBD1|few|TRBJ1-1
CSVGQGLVNTEAFF
TGCAGCGTTGGACAGGGTTTGGTGAACACTGAAGCTTTCTTT
>TRBV5-1|NA|NA|TRBJ1-1
CASSPGQGTEAFF
TGCGCCAGCAGCCCGGGGCAGGGGACTGAAGCTTTCTTT
>TRBV7-2|TRBD2|NA|TRBJ2-7
CASSSTSGYEQYF
TGTGCCAGCAGCTCCACTAGCGGGTACGAGCAGTACTTC
>TRBV4-1|NA|NA|TRBJ2-7
CASSQEGGLRSYEQYF
TGCGCCAGCAGCCAAGAAGGGGGACTTAGGAGCTACGAGCAGTACTTC
>TRBV19|NA|NA|TRBJ1-1
CASSERDTQATEAFF
TGTGCCAGTAGTGAACGGGACACCCAAGCGACTGAAGCTTTCTTT
>TRBV7-2|NA|few|TRBJ2-5
CASSFQWGVEETQYF
TGTGCCAGCAGCTTCCAATGGGGGGTGGAAGAGACCCAGTACTTC
>TRBV7-8|NA|few|TRBJ1-1
CASSLVSGMNTEAFF
TGTGCCAGCAGCTTAGTTTCCGGTATGAACACTGAAGCTTTCTTT
>TRBV18|NA|NA|TRBJ2-7
CASSPKRGDEQYF
TGTGCCAGCTCACCAAAACGAGGGGACGAGCAGTACTTC
>TRBV19|TRBD1|NA|TRBJ1-1
CASSTGQGGSFF
TGTGCCAGTAGTACCGGACAGGGGGGGTCCTTCTTT
>TRBV7-2|TRBD1|NA|TRBJ2-6
CASTRSAGGSSGANVLTF
TGTGCCAGCACAAGGTCGGCAGGGGGTTCATCTGGGGCCAACGTCCTGACTTTC
>TRBV7-2|NA|NA|TRBJ2-1
CASSFQGSRLSNEQFF
TGTGCCAGCAGCTTTCAGGGGTCCAGATTGTCCAATGAGCAGTTCTTC
>TRBV7-6|TRBD1|NA|TRBJ2-5
CASSGRQGETQYF
TGTGCCAGCAGCGGACGACAGGGGGAGACCCAGTACTTC
>TRBV7-2|TRBD1|NA|TRBJ2-5
CASSLRTGLQETQYF
TGTGCCAGCAGCTTACGGACAGGGCTCCAAGAGACCCAGTACTTC
>TRBV4-1|TRBD1|NA|TRBJ2-7
CASSQDRGPRSGEQYF
TGCGCCAGCAGCCAAGATAGGGGGCCGAGGTCTGGCGAGCAGTACTTC
>TRBV5-4|TRBD2|NA|TRBJ2-3
CASSPTSGRSPDTQYF
TGTGCCAGCAGCCCAACTAGCGGGAGGTCCCCAGATACGCAGTATTTT
>TRBV2|TRBD1|few|TRBJ1-2
CASSRTGQGLGGNYGYTF
TGTGCCAGCAGTCGTACGGGACAGGGCCTCGGTGGTAACTATGGCTACACCTTC
>TRBV6-1|NA|few|TRBJ2-7
CASSEAGLTGTTLTQYF
TGTGCCAGCAGTGAAGCGGGATTAACCGGGACCACCCTCACCCAGTACTTC
>TRBV4-3|TRBD1|NA|TRBJ2-5
CASSQGQWGETQYF
TGCGCCAGCAGCCAGGGACAGTGGGGAGAGACCCAGTACTTC
>TRBV9|NA|NA|TRBJ2-3
CASSYSTDTQYF
TGTGCCAGCAGCTATAGCACAGATACGCAGTATTTT
>TRBV5-1|NA|NA|TRBJ2-7
CASSLVGPGYEQYF
TGCGCCAGCAGCTTAGTCGGACCCGGCTACGAGCAGTACTTC
>TRBV7-9|NA|few|TRBJ2-5
CATQGPQPGETQYF
TGTGCCACCCAGGGCCCCCAACCGGGAGAGACCCAGTACTTC
>TRBV28|NA|NA|TRBJ2-7
CASSLSGAPYEQYF
TGTGCCAGCAGTTTATCAGGGGCCCCCTACGAGCAGTACTTC